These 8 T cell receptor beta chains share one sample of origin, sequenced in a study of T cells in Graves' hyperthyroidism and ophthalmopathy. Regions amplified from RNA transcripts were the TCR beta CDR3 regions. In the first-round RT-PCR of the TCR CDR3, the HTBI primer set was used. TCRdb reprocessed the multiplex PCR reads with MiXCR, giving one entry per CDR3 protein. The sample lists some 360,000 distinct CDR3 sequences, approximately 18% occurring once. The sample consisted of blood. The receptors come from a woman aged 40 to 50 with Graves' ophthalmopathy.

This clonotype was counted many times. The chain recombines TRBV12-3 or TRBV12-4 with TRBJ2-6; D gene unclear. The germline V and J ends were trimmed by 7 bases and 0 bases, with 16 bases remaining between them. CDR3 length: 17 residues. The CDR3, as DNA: TGTGCCAGCACCCCTGGTCTGGTGAGCTCTGGGGCCAACGTCCTGACTTTC. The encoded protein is CASTPGLVSSGANVLTF.

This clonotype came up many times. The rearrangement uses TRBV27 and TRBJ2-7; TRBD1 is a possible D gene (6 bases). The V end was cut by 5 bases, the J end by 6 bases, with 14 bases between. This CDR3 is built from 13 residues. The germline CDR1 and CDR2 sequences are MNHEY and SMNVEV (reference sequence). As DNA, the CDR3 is TGTGCCAGCAGTATACACAGGGTCAGCGAGCAGTACTTC. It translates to CASSIHRVSEQYF.

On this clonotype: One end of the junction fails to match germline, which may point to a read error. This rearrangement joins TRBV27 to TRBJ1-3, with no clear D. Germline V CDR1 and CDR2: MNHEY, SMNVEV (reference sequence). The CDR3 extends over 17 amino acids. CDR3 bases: TGTGCCAGCAGTTTAGTCAGCCTGAGACTCTCTGGAAACACCATATGTTTT. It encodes CASSLVSLRLSGNTICF.

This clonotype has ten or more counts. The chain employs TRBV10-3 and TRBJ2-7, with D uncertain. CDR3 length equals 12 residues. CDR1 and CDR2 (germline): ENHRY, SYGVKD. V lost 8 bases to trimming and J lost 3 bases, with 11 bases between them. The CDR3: CAISLSGYEQYF. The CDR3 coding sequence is TGTGCCATCTCATTGTCGGGCTACGAGCAGTACTTC.

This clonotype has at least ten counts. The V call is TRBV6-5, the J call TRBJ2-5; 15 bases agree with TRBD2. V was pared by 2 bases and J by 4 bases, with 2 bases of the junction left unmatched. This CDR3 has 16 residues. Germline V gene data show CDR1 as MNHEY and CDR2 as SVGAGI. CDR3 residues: CASSYGLAGGPETQYF. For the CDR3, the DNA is TGTGCCAGCAGTTACGGACTAGCGGGAGGGCCAGAGACCCAGTACTTC.

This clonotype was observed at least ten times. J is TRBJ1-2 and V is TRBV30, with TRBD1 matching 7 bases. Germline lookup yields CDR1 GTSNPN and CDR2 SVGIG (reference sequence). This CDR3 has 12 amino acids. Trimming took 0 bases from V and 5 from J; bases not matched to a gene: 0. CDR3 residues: CAWSVQGYGYTF. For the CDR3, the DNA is TGTGCCTGGAGTGTACAGGGGTATGGCTACACCTTC.

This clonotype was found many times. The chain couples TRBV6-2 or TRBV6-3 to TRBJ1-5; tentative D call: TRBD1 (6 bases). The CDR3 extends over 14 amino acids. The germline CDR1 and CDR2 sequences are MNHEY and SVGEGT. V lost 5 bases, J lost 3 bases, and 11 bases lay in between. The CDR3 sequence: CASSTTGNNQPQHF. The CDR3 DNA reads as TGTGCCAGCAGTACAACAGGGAACAATCAGCCCCAGCATTTT.

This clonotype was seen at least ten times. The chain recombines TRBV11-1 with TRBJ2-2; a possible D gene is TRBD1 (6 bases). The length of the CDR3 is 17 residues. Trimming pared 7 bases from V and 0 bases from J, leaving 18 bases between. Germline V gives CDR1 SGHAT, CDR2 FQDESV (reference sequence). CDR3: CASNKVPGQTNTGELFF. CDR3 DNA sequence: TGTGCCAGCAACAAAGTACCGGGACAAACGAACACCGGGGAGCTGTTTTTT.